This T cell receptor beta chain was profiled in a study of OX40 agonist ivuxolimab in advanced cancers. Regarding the research as a whole: Ivuxolimab, which targeted the costimulatory receptor OX40 (CD134), was an agonistic, fully human IgG2 monoclonal antibody. Intravenous ivuxolimab was administered to patients every 2 weeks at six dose levels: 0.01, 0.1, 0.3, 1.5, 3 and 10 mg/kg. Of the approximately 50 dose-escalation patients, hepatocellular carcinoma was present in about 20, melanoma in around 15, renal cell carcinoma in 9 and head and neck cancer in 9. In the dose-escalation cohort, roughly 80% of patients were male, and the mean age was around 60 years, with a range of roughly 20 to 79. Patients were allowed to have had prior anti-PD-1, anti-PD-L1 or anti-CTLA-4 therapy, and roughly two fifths of the dose-escalation patients had been treated with checkpoint inhibitors. Three dose-escalation patients achieved partial responses, one with hepatocellular carcinoma and two with cutaneous melanoma. Peripheral TCRbeta sequencing aimed to test whether ivuxolimab altered TCR sequence diversity and caused clonal T-cell expansion. The paper describes the monotherapy dose-escalation part (N = 52 patients) of the phase I trial of ivuxolimab.

In the germline V gene, CDR1 corresponds to LGHNA and CDR2 to YSLEER. The trim is 0 bases for V and 2 bases for J, with a gap of 14 bases between the germline ends. Counted from cysteine to phenylalanine, this CDR3 has 16 amino acids. Here the CDR3 DNA is all that survives: 48 bases in frame from base 1. Patients with autoimmune disease history or receiving systemic immunosuppression were excluded from the trial. Peripheral blood for TCR sequencing was collected from all dose cohorts at baseline, on cycle 4 day 1, and on cycle 7 day 1. Samples came from an open-label, multicenter, first-in-human phase I dose-escalation trial of ivuxolimab. Adults with locally advanced or metastatic melanoma, renal cell, hepatocellular, or head and neck squamous cell carcinoma were enrolled in the trial. Before TCR sequencing, CD4+ T cells and CD8+ T cells were sorted from peripheral blood as separate populations.

Broader findings and caveats from the paper: After ivuxolimab, more expanded clones were found on average in CD8+ T cells than in CD4+ T cells. In the 0.1-3.0 mg/kg groups, partial responders were among the patients with the lowest normalized peripheral clonal expansion, particularly in CD8+ T cells. Low levels of normalized T-cell clonal expansion were also seen in some patients who did not respond. The antigen specificity of the clonally expanded peripheral T cells was not determined. At doses from 0.1 to 3.0 mg/kg, clonal expansion was seen in both CD4+ and CD8+ blood T cells between baseline and week 6.

To sequence the TCRbeta CDR3 region, genomic DNA was isolated from the sorted cells. TCRbeta CDR3 regions were sequenced using the immunoSEQ Assay. TCRdb limited this immuneACCESS table to in-frame rearrangements with V and J called. A share of clones is missing; checked studies link under half to unresolved V genes, and the rest is unexplained. Across this sample there are 48,000 or so clones, with around 84% seen only once. The ten largest clones take up 1.1% of the sample. With regard to this clone: Its target antigen remains unknown. No base quality values were provided; no much bigger clone lies one nucleotide off.

The chain is made from TRBV4-3 and TRBJ2-7; no D segment can be confidently identified. Sample: CD4+ or CD8+ T cells sorted from blood, taken in a trial of the OX40 agonist ivuxolimab. The source is an adult with an advanced solid tumor such as melanoma, head and neck, liver or kidney cancer. The CDR3 reads CASSQDLASGAYEQYF. In nucleotide form, the sequence is TGCGCCAGCAGCCAAGATCTCGCGTCCGGCGCCTACGAGCAGTACTTC.